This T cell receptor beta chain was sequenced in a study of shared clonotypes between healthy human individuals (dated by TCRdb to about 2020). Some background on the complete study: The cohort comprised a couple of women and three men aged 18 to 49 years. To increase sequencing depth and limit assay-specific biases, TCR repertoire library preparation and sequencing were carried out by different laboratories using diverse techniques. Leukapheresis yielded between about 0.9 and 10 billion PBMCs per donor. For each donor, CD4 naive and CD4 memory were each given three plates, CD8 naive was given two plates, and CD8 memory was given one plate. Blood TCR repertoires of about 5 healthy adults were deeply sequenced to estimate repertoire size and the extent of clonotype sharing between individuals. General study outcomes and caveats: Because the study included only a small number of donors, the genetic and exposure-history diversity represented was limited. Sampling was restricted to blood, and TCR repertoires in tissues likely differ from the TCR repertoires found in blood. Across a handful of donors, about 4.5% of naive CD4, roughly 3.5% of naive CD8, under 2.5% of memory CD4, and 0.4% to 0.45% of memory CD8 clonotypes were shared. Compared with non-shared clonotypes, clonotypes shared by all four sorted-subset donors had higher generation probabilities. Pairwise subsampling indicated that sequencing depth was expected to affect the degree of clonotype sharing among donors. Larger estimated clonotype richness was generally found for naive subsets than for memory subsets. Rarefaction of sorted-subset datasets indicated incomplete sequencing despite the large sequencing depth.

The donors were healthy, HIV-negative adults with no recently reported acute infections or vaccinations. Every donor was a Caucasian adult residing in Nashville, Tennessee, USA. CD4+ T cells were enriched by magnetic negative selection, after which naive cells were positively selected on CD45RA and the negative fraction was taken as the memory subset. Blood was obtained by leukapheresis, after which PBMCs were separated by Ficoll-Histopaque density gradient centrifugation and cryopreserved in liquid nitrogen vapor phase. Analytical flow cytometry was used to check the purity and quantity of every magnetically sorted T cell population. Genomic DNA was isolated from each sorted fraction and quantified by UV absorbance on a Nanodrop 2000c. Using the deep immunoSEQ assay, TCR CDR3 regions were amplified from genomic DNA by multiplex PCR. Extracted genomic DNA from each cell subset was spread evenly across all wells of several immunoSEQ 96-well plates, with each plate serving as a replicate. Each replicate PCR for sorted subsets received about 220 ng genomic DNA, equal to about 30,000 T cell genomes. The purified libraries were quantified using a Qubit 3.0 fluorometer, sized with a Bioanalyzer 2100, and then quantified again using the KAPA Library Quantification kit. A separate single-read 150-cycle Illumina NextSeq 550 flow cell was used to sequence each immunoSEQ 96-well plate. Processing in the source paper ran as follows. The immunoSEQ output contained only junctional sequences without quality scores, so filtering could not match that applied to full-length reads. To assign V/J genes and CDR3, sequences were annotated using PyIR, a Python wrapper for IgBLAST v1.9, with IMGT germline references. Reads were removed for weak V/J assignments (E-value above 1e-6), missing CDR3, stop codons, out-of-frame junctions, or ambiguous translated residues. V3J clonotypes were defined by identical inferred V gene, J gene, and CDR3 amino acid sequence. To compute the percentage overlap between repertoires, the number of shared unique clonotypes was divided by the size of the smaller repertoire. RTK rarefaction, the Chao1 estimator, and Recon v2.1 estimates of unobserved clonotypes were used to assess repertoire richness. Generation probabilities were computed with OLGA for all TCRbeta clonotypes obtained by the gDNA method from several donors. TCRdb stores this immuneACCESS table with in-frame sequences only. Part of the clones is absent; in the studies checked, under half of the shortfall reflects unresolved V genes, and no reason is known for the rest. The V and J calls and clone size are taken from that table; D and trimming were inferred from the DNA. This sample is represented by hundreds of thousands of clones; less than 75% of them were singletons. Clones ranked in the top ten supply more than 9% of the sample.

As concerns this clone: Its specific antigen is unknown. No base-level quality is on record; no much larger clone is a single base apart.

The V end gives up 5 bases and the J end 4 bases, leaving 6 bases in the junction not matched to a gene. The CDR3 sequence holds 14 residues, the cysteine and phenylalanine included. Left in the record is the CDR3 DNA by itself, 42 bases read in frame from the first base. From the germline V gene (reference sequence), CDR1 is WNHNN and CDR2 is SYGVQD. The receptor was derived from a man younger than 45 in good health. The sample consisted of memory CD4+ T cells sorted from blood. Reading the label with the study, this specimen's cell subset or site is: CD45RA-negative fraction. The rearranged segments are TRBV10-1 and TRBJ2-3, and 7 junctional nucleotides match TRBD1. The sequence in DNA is TGCGCCAGCAGTCTTTATACAGGGGCAGATACGCAGTATTTT. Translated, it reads CASSLYTGADTQYF.